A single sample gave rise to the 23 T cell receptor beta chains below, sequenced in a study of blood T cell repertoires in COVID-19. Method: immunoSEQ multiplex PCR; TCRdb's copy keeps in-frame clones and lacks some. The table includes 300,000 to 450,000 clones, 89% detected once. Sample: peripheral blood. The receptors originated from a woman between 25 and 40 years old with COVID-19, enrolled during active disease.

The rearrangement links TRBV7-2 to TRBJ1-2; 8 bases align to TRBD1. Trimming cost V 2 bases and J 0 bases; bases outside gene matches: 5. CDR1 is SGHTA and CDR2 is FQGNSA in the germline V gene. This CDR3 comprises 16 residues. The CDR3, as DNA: TGTGCCAGCAGCTTAATTCCGGGACAGGCTAACTATGGCTACACCTTC. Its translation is CASSLIPGQANYGYTF.

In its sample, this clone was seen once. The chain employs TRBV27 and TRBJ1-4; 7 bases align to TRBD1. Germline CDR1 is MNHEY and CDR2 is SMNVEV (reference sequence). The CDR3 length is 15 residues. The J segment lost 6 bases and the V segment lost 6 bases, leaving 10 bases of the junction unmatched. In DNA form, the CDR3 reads TGTGCCAGCAGGAAACTCGGGACAGTGTATGAAAAACTGTTTTTT. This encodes CASRKLGTVYEKLFF. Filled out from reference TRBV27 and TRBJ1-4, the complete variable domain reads EAQVTQNPRYLITVTGKKLTVTCSQNMNHEYMSWYRQDPGLGLRQIYYSMNVEVTDKGDVPEGYKVSRKEKRNFPLILESPSPNQTSLYFCASRKLGTVYEKLFFGSGTQLSVL.

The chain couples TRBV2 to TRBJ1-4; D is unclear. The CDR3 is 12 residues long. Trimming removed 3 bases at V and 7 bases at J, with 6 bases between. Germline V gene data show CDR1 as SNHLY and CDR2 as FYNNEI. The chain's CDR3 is CASSDRGEKLFF. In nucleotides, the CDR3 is TGTGCCAGCAGTGATCGGGGTGAAAAACTGTTTTTT.

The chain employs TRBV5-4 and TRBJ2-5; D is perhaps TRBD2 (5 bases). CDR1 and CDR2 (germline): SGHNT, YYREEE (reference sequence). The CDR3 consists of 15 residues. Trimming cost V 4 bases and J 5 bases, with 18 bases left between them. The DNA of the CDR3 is TGTGCCAGCAGCCCGGGGAATGGCCGGCCGGAGACCCAGTACTTC. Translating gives CASSPGNGRPETQYF.

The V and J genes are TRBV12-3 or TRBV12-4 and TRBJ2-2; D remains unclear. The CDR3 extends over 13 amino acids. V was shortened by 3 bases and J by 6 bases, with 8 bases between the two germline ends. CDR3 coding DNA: TGTGCCAGCAGTTTTGTGTCTCCCGGGGAGCTGTTTTTT. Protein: CASSFVSPGELFF.

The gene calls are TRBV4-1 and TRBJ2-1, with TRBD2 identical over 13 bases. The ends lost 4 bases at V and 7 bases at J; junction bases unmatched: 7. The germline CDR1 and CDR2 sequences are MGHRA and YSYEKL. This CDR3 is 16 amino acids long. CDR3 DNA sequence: TGCGCCAGCAGCCGGGGACTAGCGGGAAGGTGGAATGAGCAGTTCTTC. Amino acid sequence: CASSRGLAGRWNEQFF.

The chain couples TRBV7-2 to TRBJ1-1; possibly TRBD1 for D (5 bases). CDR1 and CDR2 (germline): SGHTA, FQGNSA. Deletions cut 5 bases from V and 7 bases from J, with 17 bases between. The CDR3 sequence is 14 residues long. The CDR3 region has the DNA TGTGCCAGCAGCCCAGGGCGGGGGTCCCTTGAAGCTTTCTTT. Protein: CASSPGRGSLEAFF.

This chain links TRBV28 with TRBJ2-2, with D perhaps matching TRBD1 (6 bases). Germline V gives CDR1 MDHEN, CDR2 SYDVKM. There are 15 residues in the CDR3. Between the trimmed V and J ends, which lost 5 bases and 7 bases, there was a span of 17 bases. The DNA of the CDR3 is TGTGCCAGCAGTCAGGGGAAACAGGGCATCGGGGAGCTGTTTTTT. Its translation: CASSQGKQGIGELFF.

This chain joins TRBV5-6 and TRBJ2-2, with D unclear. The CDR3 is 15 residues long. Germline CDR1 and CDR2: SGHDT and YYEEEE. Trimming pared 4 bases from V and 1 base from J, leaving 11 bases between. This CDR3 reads CASSVVPGNTGELFF. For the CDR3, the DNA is TGTGCCAGCAGCGTGGTCCCAGGGAACACCGGGGAGCTGTTTTTT.

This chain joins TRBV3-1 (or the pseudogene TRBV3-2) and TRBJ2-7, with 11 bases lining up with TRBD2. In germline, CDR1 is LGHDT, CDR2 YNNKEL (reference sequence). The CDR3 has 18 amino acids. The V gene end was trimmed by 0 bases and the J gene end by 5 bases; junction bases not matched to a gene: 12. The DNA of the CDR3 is TGTGCCAGCAGCCAAGATGAGCTTTTAGCGGGAGGGCCCCACGAGCAGTACGTC. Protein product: CASSQDELLAGGPHEQYV.

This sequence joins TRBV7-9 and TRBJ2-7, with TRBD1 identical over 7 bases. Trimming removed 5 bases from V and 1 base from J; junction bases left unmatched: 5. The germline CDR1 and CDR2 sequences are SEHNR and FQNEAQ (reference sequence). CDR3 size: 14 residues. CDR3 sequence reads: CASSTPTGSYEQYF. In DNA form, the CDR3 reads TGTGCCAGCAGCACGCCGACAGGGTCCTACGAGCAGTACTTC. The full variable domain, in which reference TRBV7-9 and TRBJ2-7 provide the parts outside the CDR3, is DTGVSQNPRHKITKRGQNVTFRCDPISEHNRLYWYRQTLGQGPEFLTYFQNEAQLEKSRLLSDRFSAERPKGSFSTLEIQRTEQGDSAMYLCASSTPTGSYEQYFGPGTRLTVT.

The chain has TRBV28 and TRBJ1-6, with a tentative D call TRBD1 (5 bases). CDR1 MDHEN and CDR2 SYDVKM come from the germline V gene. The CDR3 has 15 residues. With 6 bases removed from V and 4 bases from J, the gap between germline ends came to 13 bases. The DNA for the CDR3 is TGTGCCAGCAGCCCGGCGGGACTGTATAATTCACCCCTCCACTTT. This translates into CASSPAGLYNSPLHF.

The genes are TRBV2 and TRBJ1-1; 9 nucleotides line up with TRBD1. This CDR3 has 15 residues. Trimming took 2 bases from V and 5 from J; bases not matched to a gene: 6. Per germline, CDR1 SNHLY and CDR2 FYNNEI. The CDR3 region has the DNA TGTGCCAGCAGTGAAAGTCAGGGGACAGGGACTGAAGCTTTCTTT. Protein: CASSESQGTGTEAFF.

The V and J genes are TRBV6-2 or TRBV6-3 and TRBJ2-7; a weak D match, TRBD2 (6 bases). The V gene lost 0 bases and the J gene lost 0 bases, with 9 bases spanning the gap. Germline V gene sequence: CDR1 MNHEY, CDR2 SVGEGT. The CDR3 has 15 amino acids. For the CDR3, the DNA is TGTGCCAGCAGTTACTCGCGGGGTATCTCCTACGAGCAGTACTTC. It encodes CASSYSRGISYEQYF.

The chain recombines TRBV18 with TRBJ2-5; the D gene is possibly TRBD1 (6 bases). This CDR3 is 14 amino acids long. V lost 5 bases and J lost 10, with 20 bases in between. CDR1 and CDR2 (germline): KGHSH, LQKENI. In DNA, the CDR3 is TGTGCCAGCTCAATGGGACAAGCCCCCAGTGACCAGTACTTC. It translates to CASSMGQAPSDQYF.

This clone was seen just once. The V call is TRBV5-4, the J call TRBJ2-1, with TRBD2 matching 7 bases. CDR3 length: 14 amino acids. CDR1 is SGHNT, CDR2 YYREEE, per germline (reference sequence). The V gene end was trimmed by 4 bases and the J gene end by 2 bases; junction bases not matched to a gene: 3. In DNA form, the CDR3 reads TGTGCCAGCAGCGGGAGGGCCGCCTACAATGAGCAGTTCTTC. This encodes CASSGRAAYNEQFF.

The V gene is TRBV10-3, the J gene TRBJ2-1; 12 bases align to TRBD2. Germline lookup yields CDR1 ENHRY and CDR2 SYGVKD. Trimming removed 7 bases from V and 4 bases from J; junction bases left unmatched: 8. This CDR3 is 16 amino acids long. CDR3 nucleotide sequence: TGTGCCATCACTCCCACTAGCGGGGGGACGTACAATGAGCAGTTCTTC. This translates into CAITPTSGGTYNEQFF.

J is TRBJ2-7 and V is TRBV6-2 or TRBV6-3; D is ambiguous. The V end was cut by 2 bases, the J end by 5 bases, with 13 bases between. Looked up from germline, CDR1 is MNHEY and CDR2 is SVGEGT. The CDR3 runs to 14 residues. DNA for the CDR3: TGTGCCAGCAGTTACGTACAGTCTGGCGACGAGCAGTACTTC. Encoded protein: CASSYVQSGDEQYF.

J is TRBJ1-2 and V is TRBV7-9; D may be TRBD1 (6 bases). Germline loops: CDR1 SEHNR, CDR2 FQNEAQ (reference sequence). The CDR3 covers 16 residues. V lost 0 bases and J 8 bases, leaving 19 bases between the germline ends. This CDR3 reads CASSLAAGAGAGGYTF. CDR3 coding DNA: TGTGCCAGCAGCTTAGCTGCGGGGGCAGGGGCAGGGGGCTACACCTTC.

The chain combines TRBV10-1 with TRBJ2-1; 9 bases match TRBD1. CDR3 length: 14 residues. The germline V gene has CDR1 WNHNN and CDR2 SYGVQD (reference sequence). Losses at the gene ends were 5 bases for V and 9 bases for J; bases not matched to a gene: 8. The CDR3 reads CASSSGQGYGEQFF. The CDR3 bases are TGCGCCAGCAGTTCGGGACAGGGATACGGTGAGCAGTTCTTC.

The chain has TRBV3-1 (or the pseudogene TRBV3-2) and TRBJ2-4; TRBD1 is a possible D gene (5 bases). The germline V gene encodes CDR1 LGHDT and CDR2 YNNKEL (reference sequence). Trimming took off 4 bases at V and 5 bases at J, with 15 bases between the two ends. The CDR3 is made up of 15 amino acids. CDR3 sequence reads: CASSRSPGPQNIQYF. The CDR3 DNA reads TGTGCCAGCAGCCGTTCCCCAGGGCCCCAAAACATTCAGTACTTC.

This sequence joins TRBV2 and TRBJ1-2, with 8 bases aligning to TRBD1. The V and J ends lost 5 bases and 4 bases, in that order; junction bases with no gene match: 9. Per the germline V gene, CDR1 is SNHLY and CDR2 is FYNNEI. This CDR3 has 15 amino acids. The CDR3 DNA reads TGTGCCAGCAGTTCCCGGACAGGGAGGGGCTATGGCTACACCTTC. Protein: CASSSRTGRGYGYTF.

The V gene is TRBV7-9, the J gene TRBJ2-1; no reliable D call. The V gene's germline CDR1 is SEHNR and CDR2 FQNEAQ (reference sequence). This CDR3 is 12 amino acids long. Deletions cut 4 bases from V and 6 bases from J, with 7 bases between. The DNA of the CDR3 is TGTGCCAGCAGCTCAAACAGCAATGAGCAGTTCTTC. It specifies CASSSNSNEQFF. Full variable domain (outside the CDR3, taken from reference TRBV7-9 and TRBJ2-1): DTGVSQNPRHKITKRGQNVTFRCDPISEHNRLYWYRQTLGQGPEFLTYFQNEAQLEKSRLLSDRFSAERPKGSFSTLEIQRTEQGDSAMYLCASSSNSNEQFFGPGTRLTVL.